The 15 T cell receptor beta chains below come from one sample, sequenced in a study of cytomegalovirus exposure and HLA in healthy donors (dated by TCRdb to 2015 to 2018). The receptor library was made with the immunoSEQ multiplex PCR assay. In TCRdb, the immuneACCESS table is reduced to in-frame sequences with V and J assigned. These tables do not hold every clone; where another copy was compared, an unresolved V gene accounts for under half, and the others remain unexplained. The sample table holds about 49,000 clones, of which roughly nine tenths were seen once. The ten top clones hold 1.4% of the sample. Sample: PBMCs. All receptors come from a young man in good health and CMV-seronegative.

The chain is built from TRBV4-1 and TRBJ2-1; a possible D gene is TRBD1 (5 bases). V was trimmed by 4 bases and J by 15 bases, leaving 22 bases between them. The CDR3 contains 14 residues. Germline CDR1 is MGHRA and CDR2 is YSYEKL. DNA for the CDR3: TGCGCCAGCAGCCCAACAGATCCAGGGTATTATTGGTTCTTC. Translation gives CASSPTDPGYYWFF.

Turning to this clone: Other nucleotide sequences from this sample produce the same CDR3. The chain joins TRBV6-5 to TRBJ2-1; 7 positions agree with TRBD2. Germline loops: CDR1 MNHEY, CDR2 SVGAGI. The CDR3 is 12 residues long. V shed 3 bases and J 8 bases; nucleotides not matched to a gene: 1. In DNA form, the CDR3 reads TGTGCCAGCAGTTATGGGGGGGATGAGCAGTTCTTC. Amino acid sequence: CASSYGGDEQFF.

The chain is built from TRBV21-1 and TRBJ2-7; whether TRBD1, the table's D call, matches the DNA was not checked. TRBV21-1 is shown as a pseudogene. The CDR3 consists of 15 residues. In DNA, the CDR3 is TGTGCCAGCAGCGACCGGGACAGCACCTTCTACGAGCAGTACTTC. This encodes CASSDRDSTFYEQYF.

The J gene is TRBJ1-2, the V gene TRBV12-5; D unclear. The CDR3 runs to 15 residues. V was clipped by 2 bases and J by 1 base, with 11 bases between them. The germline V gene has CDR1 LGHNT and CDR2 FRNRAP. CDR3 residues: CASGLHAQDNYGYTF. CDR3 nucleotides: TGTGCTAGTGGTTTGCACGCTCAGGATAACTATGGCTACACCTTC. The complete variable domain, with remaining parts taken from reference TRBV12-5 and TRBJ1-2, reads DARVTQTPRHKVTEMGQEVTMRCQPILGHNTVFWYRQTMMQGLELLAYFRNRAPLDDSGMPKDRFSAEMPDATLATLKIQPSEPRDSAVYFCASGLHAQDNYGYTFGSGTRLTVV.

The J gene is TRBJ2-3, the V gene TRBV7-3; TRBD2 matches at 10 bases. The length of the CDR3 is 14 residues. V was clipped by 5 bases and J by 6 bases; unmatched bases: 5. Germline CDR1 and CDR2: SGHTA and FQGTGA. Here the CDR3 reads CASSLGLAFDTQYF. Here the CDR3 DNA reads TGTGCCAGCAGCCTGGGACTAGCGTTCGATACGCAGTATTTT.

This chain connects TRBV5-6 to TRBJ2-7; tentatively, D is TRBD1 (6 bases). The CDR3 spans 16 residues. Between the trimmed V and J ends, which lost 3 bases and 4 bases, there was a span of 20 bases. Germline CDR1 SGHDT, CDR2 YYEEEE. The CDR3 here is CASSSIPQGRPYEQYF. The CDR3, as DNA: TGTGCCAGCAGCTCTATCCCGCAGGGGCGACCTTACGAGCAGTACTTC.

This chain connects TRBV4-3 to TRBJ2-5; tentatively, D is TRBD2 (6 bases). The length of the CDR3 is 15 residues. V was shortened by 6 bases and J by 2 bases, with 16 bases between the two germline ends. From germline, CDR1 is LGHNA and CDR2 YSLEER. CDR3 bases: TGCGCCAGCAGATACACCACGGCGGGGCAAGAGACCCAGTACTTC. Protein: CASRYTTAGQETQYF.

The chain is built from TRBV5-1 and TRBJ2-7, with D perhaps TRBD2 (6 bases). CDR1 and CDR2 (germline): SGHRS, YFSETQ. V lost 7 bases and J 2 bases, leaving 10 bases between the germline ends. The CDR3 sequence is 12 residues long. CDR3 in amino acids: CASGTETYEQYF. The CDR3, as DNA: TGCGCCAGCGGGACTGAAACCTACGAGCAGTACTTC.

V gene TRBV29-1 combines with J gene TRBJ1-2, with 7 bases lining up with TRBD1. Losses at the gene ends were 0 bases for V and 4 bases for J; bases not matched to a gene: 8. Germline V gives CDR1 SQVTM, CDR2 ANQGSEA. The CDR3 is 15 amino acids. The CDR3 is CSVEDEDRSVYGYTF. The CDR3 DNA is TGCAGCGTTGAAGATGAGGACAGGAGCGTCTATGGCTACACCTTC.

The rearrangement joins TRBV7-3 to TRBJ2-1; D is possibly TRBD1 (6 bases). Looked up from germline, CDR1 is SGHTA and CDR2 is FQGTGA. Between the trimmed V and J ends, which lost 1 base and 8 bases, there was a span of 9 bases. The CDR3 loop spans 13 amino acids. CDR3 bases: TGTGCCAGCAGCTTAAACAGGGAAGATGAGCAGTTCTTC. Translated, it gives CASSLNREDEQFF.

The V call is TRBV20-1, the J call TRBJ1-2; no clear D gene. CDR3 length: 11 amino acids. The germline CDR1 and CDR2 sequences are DFQATT and SNEGSKA (reference sequence). The V gene lost 6 bases and the J gene lost 7 bases, with 12 bases spanning the gap. Here the CDR3 reads CSARDRGGYTF. The CDR3 bases are TGCAGTGCCCGCGACCGGGGTGGCTACACCTTC.

This clone has just one count. The chain joins TRBV29-1 to TRBJ2-7, with no clear D. Trimming removed 2 bases from V and 1 base from J, with 12 bases in between. The CDR3 consists of 14 residues. The germline V gene has CDR1 SQVTM and CDR2 ANQGSEA. The CDR3 DNA sequence: TGCAGCGTTGAAATAGGCGGTAGGTCCTACGAGCAGTACTTC. Translation: CSVEIGGRSYEQYF.

This sequence joins TRBV28 and TRBJ2-1; the match to TRBD2 covers 7 bases. The CDR3 length is 18 residues. The V gene end was trimmed by 1 base and the J gene end by 4 bases; junction bases not matched to a gene: 13. Germline-derived CDR1 and CDR2 are MDHEN and SYDVKM. CDR3 region: CASSLLGGDHSIYNEQFF. CDR3 in DNA: TGTGCCAGCAGTTTATTGGGAGGGGACCATTCCATTTACAATGAGCAGTTCTTC.

V and J are TRBV9 and TRBJ2-3; no firm D call. Trimming shortened V by 4 bases and J by 4 bases, and 7 bases separated the two germline ends. The CDR3 is 12 residues long. CDR1 and CDR2 (germline): SGDLS, YYNGEE. The CDR3 DNA is TGTGCCAGCAGCTCAGATCCAGATACGCAGTATTTT. Translating gives CASSSDPDTQYF.

The chain combines TRBV4-2 with TRBJ2-1, with D maybe TRBD2 (6 bases). V was trimmed by 4 bases and J by 4 bases, leaving 14 bases between them. From germline, CDR1 is LGHNA and CDR2 YNFKEQ. This CDR3 contains 15 residues. The CDR3 DNA follows: TGTGCCAGCAGCCCCCTGGCAGGGAGGTACAATGAGCAGTTCTTC. As protein: CASSPLAGRYNEQFF.